This entry concerns a single TCR beta chain. The source of the sample is a study of T cells in Graves' hyperthyroidism and ophthalmopathy. TCR beta CDR3 sequences were amplified from RNA transcripts. TCR CDR3 regions were first amplified by RT-PCR with HTBI primers. A single record per CDR3 protein comes from TCRdb applying MiXCR to the multiplex PCR reads. The sample shows hundreds of thousands of distinct CDR3 sequences, roughly 40% of them seen only once. Each diagnosis drew on symptoms, thyroxine, TRAb, thyroid ultrasound and orbital computed tomography findings. Looked up from germline, CDR1 is SNHLY and CDR2 is FYNNEI. With 8 bases clipped from V and 5 bases from J, the junction kept 6 bases outside the gene matches. The CDR3 sequence is 13 residues long.

The rearrangement links TRBV2 to TRBJ1-1; 9 nucleotides line up with TRBD1. The clonotype originates from a man aged 18-30 years with Graves' hyperthyroidism. Input material: blood. CDR3 in DNA: TGTGCCAGCGTACAGGGGGCGGGTACTGAAGCTTTCTTT. This codes for CASVQGAGTEAFF.